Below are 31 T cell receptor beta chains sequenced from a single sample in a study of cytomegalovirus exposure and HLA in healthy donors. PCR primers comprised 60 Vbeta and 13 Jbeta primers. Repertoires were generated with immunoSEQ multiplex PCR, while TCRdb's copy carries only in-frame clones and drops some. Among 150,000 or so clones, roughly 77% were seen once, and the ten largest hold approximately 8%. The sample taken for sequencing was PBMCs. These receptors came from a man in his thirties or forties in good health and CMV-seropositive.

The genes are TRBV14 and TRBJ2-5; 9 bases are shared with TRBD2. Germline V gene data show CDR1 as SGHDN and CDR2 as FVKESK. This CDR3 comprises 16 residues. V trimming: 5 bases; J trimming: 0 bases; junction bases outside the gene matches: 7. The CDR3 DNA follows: TGTGCCAGCAGCGAGGCAGCGGGAGGTTACCAAGAGACCCAGTACTTC. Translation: CASSEAAGGYQETQYF.

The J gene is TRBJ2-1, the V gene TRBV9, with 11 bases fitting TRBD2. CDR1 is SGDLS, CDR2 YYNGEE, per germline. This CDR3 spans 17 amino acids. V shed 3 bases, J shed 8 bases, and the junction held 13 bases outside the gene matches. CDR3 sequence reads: CASSAPSSGGAGYEQFF. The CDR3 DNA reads TGTGCCAGCAGCGCCCCAAGTAGCGGGGGGGCCGGTTATGAGCAGTTCTTC.

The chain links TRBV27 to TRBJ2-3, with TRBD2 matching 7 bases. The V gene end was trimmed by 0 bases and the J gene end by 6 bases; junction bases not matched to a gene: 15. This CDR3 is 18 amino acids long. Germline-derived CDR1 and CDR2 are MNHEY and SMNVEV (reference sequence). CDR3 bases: TGTGCCAGCAGTTTATCGCCCAGCGGGATGGGGAGAGGGGATACGCAGTATTTT. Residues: CASSLSPSGMGRGDTQYF.

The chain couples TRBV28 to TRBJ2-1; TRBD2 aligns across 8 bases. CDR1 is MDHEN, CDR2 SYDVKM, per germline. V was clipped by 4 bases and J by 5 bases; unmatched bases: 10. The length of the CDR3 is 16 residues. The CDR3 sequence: CASSSPRRREDNEQFF. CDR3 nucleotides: TGTGCCAGCAGTTCCCCCCGGCGGCGGGAGGACAATGAGCAGTTCTTC.

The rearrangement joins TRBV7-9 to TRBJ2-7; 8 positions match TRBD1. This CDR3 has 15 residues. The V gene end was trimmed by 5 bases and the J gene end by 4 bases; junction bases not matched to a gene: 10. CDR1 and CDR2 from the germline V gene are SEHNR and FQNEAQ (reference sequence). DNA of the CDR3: TGTGCCAGCAGCCAGCAGGGGGCGGTATCGTACGAGCAGTACTTC. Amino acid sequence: CASSQQGAVSYEQYF.

The CDR3 sequence is CASSPGTMIYEQYF. DNA for the CDR3: TGTGCCAGTAGCCCCGGGACTATGATCTACGAGCAGTACTTC. The V gene is TRBV19, the J gene TRBJ2-7, with TRBD2 matching 7 bases. The V segment lost 6 bases and the J segment 3 bases; nucleotides outside the gene matches: 8. Germline V gene lookup returns CDR1 LNHDA and CDR2 SQIVND (reference sequence). The CDR3 is 14 amino acids.

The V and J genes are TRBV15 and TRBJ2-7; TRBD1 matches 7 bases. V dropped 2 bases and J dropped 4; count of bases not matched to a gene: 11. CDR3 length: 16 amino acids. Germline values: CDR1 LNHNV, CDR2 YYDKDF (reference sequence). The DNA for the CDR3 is TGTGCCACCAGCAGATCCGGACAGGTGGGGCGGTACGAGCAGTACTTC. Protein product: CATSRSGQVGRYEQYF.

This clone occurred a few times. The CDR3 DNA follows: TGTGCCAGCAGAGATACGGGGGGGCCGGGTGATACGCAGTATTTT. Protein sequence: CASRDTGGPGDTQYF. This chain uses TRBV5-6 with TRBJ2-3, with TRBD2 matching over 8 bases. Germline CDR1 reads SGHDT; CDR2 reads YYEEEE. The CDR3 is 15 residues long. With 5 bases clipped from V and 6 bases from J, the junction kept 11 bases outside the gene matches. The entire variable domain, with the rest obtained from reference TRBV5-6 and TRBJ2-3, is as follows: DAGVTQSPTHLIKTRGQQVTLRCSPKSGHDTVSWYQQALGQGPQFIFQYYEEEERQRGNFPDRFSGHQFPNYSSELNVNALLLGDSALYLCASRDTGGPGDTQYFGPGTRLTVL.

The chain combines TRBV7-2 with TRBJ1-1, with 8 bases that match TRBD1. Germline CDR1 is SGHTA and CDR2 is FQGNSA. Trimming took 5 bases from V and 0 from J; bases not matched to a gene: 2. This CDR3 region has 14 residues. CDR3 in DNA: TGTGCCAGCAGCATGACAGGGGTGAACACTGAAGCTTTCTTT. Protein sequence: CASSMTGVNTEAFF.

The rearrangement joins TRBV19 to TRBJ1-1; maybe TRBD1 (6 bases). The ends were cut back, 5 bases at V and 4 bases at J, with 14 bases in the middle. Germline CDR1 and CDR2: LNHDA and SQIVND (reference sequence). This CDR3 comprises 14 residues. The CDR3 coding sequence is TGTGCCAGTAGTTGGGGGCCCCCTGGCACTGAAGCTTTCTTT. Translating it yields CASSWGPPGTEAFF.

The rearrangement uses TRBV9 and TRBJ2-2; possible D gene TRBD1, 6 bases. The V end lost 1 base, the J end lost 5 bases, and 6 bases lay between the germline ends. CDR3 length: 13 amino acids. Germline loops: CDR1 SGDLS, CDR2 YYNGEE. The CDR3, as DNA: TGTGCCAGCAGCGTACAGGGGACCGGGGAGCTGTTTTTT. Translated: CASSVQGTGELFF.

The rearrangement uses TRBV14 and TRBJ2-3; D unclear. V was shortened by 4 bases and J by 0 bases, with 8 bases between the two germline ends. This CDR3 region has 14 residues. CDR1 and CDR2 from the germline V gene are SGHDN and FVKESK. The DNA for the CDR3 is TGTGCCAGCAGCCCCGACGGGAGCACAGATACGCAGTATTTT. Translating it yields CASSPDGSTDTQYF.

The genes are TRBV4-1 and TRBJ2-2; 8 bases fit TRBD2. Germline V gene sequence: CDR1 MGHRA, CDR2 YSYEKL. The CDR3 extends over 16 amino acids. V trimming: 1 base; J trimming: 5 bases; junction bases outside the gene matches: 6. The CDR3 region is CASSQVPGGLTGELFF. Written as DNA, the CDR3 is TGCGCCAGCAGCCAAGTACCGGGGGGGCTAACCGGGGAGCTGTTTTTT.

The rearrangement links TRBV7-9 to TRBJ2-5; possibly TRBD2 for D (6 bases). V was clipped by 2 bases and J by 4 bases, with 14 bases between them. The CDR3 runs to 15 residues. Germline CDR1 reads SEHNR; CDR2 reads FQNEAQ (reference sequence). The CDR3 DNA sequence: TGTGCCAGCAGCTTAAGGGGCGGGACGGCAGAGACCCAGTACTTC. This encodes CASSLRGGTAETQYF.

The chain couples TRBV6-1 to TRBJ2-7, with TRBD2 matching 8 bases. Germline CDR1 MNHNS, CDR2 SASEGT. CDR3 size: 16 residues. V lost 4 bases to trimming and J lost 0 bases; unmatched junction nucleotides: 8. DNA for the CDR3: TGTGCCAGCAGTGCGTACGGGGGGGTTAGCTCCTACGAGCAGTACTTC. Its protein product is CASSAYGGVSSYEQYF.

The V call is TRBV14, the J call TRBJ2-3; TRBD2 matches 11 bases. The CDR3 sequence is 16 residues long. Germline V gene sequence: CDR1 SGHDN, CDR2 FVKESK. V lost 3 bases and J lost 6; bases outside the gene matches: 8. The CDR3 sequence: CASSHRLAGSIDTQYF. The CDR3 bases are TGTGCCAGCAGCCACCGACTAGCGGGATCGATTGATACGCAGTATTTT.

CDR3 protein: CSVESGWYNEQFF. The DNA for the CDR3 is TGCAGCGTTGAATCCGGGTGGTACAATGAGCAGTTCTTC. J is TRBJ2-1 and V is TRBV29-1, with D unclear. The CDR3 runs 13 residues. Germline V gives CDR1 SQVTM, CDR2 ANQGSEA. Trimming took 2 bases from V and 4 from J, leaving 9 bases between them.

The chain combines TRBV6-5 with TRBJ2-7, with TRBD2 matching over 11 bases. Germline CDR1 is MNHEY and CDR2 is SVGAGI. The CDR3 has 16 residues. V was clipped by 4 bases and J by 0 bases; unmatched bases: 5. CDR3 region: CASSLSGTSGSYEQYF. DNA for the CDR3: TGTGCCAGCAGTTTATCCGGGACTAGCGGCTCCTACGAGCAGTACTTC.

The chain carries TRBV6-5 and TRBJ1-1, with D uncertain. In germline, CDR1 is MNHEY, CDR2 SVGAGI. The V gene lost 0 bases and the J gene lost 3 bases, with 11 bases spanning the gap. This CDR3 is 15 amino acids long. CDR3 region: CASSYSQRGDTEAFF. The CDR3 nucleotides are TGTGCCAGCAGTTACTCGCAACGCGGGGACACTGAAGCTTTCTTT.

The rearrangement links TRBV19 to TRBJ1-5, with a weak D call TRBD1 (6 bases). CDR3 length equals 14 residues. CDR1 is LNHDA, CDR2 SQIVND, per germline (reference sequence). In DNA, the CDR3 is TGTGCTACCCAGACAGGAAATAGCAATCAGCCCCAGCATTTT. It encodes CATQTGNSNQPQHF.

CDR3 sequence reads: CASSMIRDRDLHF. In DNA form, the CDR3 reads TGTGCCAGTAGTATGATCCGGGACAGGGACCTCCACTTT. The genes are TRBV19 and TRBJ1-6; the match to TRBD1 covers 9 bases. Per germline, CDR1 LNHDA and CDR2 SQIVND (reference sequence). V shed 3 bases, J shed 15 bases, and the junction held 6 bases outside the gene matches. CDR3 length: 13 residues.

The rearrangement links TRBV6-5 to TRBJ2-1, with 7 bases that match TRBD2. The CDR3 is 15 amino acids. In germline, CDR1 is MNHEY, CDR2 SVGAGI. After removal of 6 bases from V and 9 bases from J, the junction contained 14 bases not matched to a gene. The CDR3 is CASSLLATYLTEQFF. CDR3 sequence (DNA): TGTGCCAGCAGCTTACTAGCGACATATCTCACTGAGCAGTTCTTC.

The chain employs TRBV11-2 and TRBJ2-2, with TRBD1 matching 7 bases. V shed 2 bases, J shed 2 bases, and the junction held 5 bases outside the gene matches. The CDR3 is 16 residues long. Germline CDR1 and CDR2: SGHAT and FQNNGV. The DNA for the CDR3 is TGTGCCAGCAGCTTAAACAGGGGCTACAACACCGGGGAGCTGTTTTTT. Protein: CASSLNRGYNTGELFF.

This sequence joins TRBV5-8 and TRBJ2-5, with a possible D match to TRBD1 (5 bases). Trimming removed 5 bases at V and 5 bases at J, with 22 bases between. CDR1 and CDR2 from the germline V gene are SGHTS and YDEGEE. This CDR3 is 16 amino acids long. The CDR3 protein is CASSSGDSLVKETQYF. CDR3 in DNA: TGTGCCAGCAGTTCAGGAGACAGTTTAGTGAAGGAGACCCAGTACTTC.

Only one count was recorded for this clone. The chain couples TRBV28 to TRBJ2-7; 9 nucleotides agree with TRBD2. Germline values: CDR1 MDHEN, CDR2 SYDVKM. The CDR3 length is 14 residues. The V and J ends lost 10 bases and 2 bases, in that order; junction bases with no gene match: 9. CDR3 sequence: CATFSGGLTYEQYF. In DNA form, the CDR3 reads TGTGCCACCTTCAGCGGGGGGCTCACCTACGAGCAGTACTTC.

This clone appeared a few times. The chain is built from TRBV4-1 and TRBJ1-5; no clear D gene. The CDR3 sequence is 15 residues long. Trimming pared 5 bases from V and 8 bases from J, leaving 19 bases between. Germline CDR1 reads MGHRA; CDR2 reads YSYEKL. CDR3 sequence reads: CASSSSIGSSKPQHF. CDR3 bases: TGCGCCAGCAGCTCCTCAATTGGGAGTAGTAAGCCCCAGCATTTT.

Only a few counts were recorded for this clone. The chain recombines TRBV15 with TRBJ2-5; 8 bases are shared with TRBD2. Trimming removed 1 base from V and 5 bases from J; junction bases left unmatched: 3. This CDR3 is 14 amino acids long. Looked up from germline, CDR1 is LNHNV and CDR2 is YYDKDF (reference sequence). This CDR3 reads CATSRGASGETQYF. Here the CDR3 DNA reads TGTGCCACCAGCAGAGGGGCTAGCGGGGAGACCCAGTACTTC.

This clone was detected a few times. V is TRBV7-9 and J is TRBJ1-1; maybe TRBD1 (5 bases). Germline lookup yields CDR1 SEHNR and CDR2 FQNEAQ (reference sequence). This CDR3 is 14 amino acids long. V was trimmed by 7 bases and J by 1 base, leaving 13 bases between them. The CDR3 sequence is CASIPGGGNTEAFF. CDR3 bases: TGTGCCAGCATTCCTGGGGGAGGGAACACTGAAGCTTTCTTT.

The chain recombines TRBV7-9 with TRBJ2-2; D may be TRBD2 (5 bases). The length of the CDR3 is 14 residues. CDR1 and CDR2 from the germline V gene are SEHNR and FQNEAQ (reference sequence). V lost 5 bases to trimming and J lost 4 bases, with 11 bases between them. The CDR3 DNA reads TGTGCCAGCAGCCTACAAAGCGGCACCGGGGAGCTGTTTTTT. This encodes CASSLQSGTGELFF.

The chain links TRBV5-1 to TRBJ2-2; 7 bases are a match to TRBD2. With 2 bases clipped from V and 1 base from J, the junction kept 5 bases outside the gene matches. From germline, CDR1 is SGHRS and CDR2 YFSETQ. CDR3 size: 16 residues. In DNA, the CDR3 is TGCGCCAGCAGCTTTGGACTAGTCGGGAACACCGGGGAGCTGTTTTTT. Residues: CASSFGLVGNTGELFF.

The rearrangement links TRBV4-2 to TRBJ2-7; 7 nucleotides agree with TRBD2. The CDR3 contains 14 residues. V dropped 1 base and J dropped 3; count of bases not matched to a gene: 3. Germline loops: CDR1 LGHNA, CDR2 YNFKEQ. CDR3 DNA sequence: TGTGCCAGCAGCCAAGGACTAGCTGGCTACGAGCAGTACTTC. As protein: CASSQGLAGYEQYF.